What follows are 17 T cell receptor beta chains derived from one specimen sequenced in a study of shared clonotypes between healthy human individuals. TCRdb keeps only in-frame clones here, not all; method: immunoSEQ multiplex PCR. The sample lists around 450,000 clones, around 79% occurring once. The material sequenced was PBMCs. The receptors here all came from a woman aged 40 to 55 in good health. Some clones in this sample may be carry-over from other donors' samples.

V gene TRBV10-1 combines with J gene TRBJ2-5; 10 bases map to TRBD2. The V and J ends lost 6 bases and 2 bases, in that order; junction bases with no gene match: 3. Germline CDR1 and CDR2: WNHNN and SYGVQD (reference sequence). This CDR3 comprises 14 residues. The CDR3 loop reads CASSAGLAQETQYF. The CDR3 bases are TGCGCCAGCAGCGCGGGACTAGCGCAAGAGACCCAGTACTTC.

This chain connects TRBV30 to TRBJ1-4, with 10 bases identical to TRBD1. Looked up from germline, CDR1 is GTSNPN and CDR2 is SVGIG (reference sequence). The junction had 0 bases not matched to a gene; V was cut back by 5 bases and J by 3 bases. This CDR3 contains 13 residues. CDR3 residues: CAWGTGANEKLFF. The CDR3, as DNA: TGTGCCTGGGGGACAGGGGCTAATGAAAAACTGTTTTTT. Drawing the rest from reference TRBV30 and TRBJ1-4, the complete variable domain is SQTIHQWPATLVQPVGSPLSLECTVEGTSNPNLYWYRQAAGRGLQLLFYSVGIGQISSEVPQNLSASRPQDRQFILSSKKLLLSDSGFYLCAWGTGANEKLFFGSGTQLSVL.

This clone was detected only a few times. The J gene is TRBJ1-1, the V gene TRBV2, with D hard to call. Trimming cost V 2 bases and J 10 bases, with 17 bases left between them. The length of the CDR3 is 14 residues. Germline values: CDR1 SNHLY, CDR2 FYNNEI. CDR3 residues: CASSEQVDILLAFF. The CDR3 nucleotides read TGTGCCAGCAGTGAACAGGTGGATATTTTGCTAGCTTTCTTT.

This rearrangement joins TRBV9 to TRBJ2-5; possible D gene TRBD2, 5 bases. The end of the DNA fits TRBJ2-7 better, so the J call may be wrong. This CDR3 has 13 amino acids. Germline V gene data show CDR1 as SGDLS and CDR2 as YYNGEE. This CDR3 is CASSVGSSNEQYF. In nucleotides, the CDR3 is TGTGCCAGCAGCGTGGGGAGTAGCAACGAGCAGTACTTC.

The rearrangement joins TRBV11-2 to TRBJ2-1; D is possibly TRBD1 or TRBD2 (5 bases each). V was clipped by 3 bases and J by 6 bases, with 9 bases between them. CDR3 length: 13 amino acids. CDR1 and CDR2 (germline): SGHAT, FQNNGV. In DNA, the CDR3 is TGTGCCAGCAGCTTCTGGGACGGCAATGAGCAGTTCTTC. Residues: CASSFWDGNEQFF. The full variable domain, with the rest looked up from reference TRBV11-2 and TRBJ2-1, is EAGVAQSPRYKIIEKRQSVAFWCNPISGHATLYWYQQILGQGPKLLIQFQNNGVVDDSQLPKDRFSAERLKGVDSTLKIQPAKLEDSAVYLCASSFWDGNEQFFGPGTRLTVL.

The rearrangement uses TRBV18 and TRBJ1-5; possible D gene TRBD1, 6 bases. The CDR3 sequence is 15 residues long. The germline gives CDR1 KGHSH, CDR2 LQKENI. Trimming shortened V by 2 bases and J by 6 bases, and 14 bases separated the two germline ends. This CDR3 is CASSPSTGPSQPQHF. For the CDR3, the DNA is TGTGCCAGCTCACCAAGCACAGGGCCGAGTCAGCCCCAGCATTTT.

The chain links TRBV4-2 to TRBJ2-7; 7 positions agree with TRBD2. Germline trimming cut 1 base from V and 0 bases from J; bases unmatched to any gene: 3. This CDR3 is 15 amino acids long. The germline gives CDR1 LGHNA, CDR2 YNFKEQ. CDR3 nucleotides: TGTGCCAGCAGCCAAGGATGGACTAGCTCCTACGAGCAGTACTTC. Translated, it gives CASSQGWTSSYEQYF.

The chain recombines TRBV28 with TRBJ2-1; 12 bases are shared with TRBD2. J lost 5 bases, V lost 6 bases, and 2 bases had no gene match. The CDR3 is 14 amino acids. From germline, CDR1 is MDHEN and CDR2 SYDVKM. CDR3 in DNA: TGTGCCAGCAGGCTAGCGGGAGGGAACAATGAGCAGTTCTTC. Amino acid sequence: CASRLAGGNNEQFF.

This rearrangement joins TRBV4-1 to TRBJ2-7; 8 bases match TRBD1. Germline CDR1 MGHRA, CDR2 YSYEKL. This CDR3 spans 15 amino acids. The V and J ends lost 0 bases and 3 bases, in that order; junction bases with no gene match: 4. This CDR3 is CASSQDRDRHYEQYF. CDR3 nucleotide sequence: TGCGCCAGCAGCCAAGACCGGGACAGGCACTACGAGCAGTACTTC.

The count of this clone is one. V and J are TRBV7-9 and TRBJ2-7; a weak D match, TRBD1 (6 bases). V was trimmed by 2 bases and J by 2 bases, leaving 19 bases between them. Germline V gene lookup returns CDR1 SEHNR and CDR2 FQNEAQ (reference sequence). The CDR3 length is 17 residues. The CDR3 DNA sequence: TGTGCCAGCAGCTTACCAAAAACCGGGACACTCACCTACGAGCAGTACTTC. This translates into CASSLPKTGTLTYEQYF.

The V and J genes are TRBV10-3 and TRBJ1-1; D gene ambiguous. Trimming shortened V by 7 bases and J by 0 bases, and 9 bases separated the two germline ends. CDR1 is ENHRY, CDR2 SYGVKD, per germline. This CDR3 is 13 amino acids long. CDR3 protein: CAIMDRLNTEAFF. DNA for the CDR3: TGTGCCATCATGGACCGATTGAACACTGAAGCTTTCTTT.

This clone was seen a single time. The DNA of the CDR3 is TGTGCCAGCAGCTCCCTGTATCCGAGCACTGAAGCTTTCTTT. Its translation: CASSSLYPSTEAFF. V is TRBV5-6 and J is TRBJ1-1; D is unclear. This CDR3 contains 14 residues. V lost 3 bases and J 4 bases, leaving 13 bases between the germline ends. Germline V lookup: CDR1 SGHDT, CDR2 YYEEEE.

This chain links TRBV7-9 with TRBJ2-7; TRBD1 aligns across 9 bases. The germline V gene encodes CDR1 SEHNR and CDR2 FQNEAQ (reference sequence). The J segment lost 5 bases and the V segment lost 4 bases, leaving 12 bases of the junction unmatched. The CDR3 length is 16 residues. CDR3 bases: TGTGCCAGCAGCTACGGACAGGGGATTGGGAAAAACGAGCAGTACTTC. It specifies CASSYGQGIGKNEQYF.

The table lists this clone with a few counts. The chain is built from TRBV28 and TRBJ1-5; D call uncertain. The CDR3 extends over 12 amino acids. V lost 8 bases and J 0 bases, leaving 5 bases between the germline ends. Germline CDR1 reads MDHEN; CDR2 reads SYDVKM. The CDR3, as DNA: TGTGCCAGCTGTGTTAGCAATCAGCCCCAGCATTTT. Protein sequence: CASCVSNQPQHF.

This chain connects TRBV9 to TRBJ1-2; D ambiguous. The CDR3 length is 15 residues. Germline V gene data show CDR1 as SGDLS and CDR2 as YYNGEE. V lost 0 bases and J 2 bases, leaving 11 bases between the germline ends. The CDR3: CASSVGSGYNYGYTF. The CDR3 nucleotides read TGTGCCAGCAGCGTAGGTTCGGGATACAACTATGGCTACACCTTC. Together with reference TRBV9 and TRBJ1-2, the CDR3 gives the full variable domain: DSGVTQTPKHLITATGQRVTLRCSPRSGDLSVYWYQQSLDQGLQFLIQYYNGEERAKGNILERFSAQQFPDLHSELNLSSLELGDSALYFCASSVGSGYNYGYTFGSGTRLTVV.

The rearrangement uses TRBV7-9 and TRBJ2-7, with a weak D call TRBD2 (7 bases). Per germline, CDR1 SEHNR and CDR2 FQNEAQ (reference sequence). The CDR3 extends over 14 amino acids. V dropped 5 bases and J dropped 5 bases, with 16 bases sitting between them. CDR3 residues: CASSGLEGGNEQYF. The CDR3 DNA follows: TGTGCCAGCAGCGGACTCGAGGGGGGGAACGAGCAGTACTTC.

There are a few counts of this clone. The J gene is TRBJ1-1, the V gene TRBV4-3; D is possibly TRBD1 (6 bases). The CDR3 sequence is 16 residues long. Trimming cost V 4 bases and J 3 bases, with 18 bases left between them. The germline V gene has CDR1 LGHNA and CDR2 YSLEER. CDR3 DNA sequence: TGCGCCAGCAGCCCTTCTTACAGGGCCGGGCACACTGAAGCTTTCTTT. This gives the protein CASSPSYRAGHTEAFF.